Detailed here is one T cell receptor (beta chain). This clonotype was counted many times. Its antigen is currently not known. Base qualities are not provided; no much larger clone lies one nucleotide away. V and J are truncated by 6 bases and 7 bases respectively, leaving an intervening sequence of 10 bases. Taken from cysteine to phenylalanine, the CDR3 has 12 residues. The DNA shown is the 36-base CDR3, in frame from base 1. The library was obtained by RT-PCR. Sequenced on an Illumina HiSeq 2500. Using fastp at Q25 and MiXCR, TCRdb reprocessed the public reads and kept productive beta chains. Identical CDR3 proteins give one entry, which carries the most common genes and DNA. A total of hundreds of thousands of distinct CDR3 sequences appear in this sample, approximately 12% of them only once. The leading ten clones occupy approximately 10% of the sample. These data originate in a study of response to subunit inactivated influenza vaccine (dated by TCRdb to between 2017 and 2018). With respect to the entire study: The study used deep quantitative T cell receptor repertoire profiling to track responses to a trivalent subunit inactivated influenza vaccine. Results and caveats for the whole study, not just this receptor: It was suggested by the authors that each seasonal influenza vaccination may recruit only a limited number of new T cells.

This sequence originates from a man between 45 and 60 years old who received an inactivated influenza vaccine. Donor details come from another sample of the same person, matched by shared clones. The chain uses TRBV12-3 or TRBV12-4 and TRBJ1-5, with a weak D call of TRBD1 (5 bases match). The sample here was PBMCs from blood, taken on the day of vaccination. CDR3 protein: CASRSTVQPQHF. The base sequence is TGTGCCAGCAGATCGACAGTCCAGCCCCAGCATTTT.